What follows are 12 T cell receptor beta chains derived from one specimen sequenced in a study of shared clonotypes between healthy human individuals (TCRdb year 2020). CD8 naive samples were obtained by positive selection for CCR7 among CD45RO-negative cells, yielding a CD45RA+CCR7+ population from which TemRA cells were excluded. The library was prepared using the immunoSEQ multiplex PCR assay. TCRdb limited this immuneACCESS table to in-frame rearrangements with V and J called. A share of clones is missing; checked studies link under half to unresolved V genes, and the rest is unexplained. The sample contains roughly 2.1 million clones, around 93% of them found a single time. In total, the top ten clones hold 1.5% to 2% of the sample. Material: naive CD8+ T cells from PBMCs. According to the study, the label for this sample's cell subset or site signals: CD45RA+CCR7+. These receptor sequences come from a man in his late teens or twenties in good health. Some clones in this sample may be carry-over from other donors' samples.

V gene TRBV27 combines with J gene TRBJ2-5; D may be TRBD1 or TRBD2 (5 bases each). The germline gives CDR1 MNHEY, CDR2 SMNVEV (reference sequence). The CDR3 is 15 amino acids. With 0 bases removed from V and 5 bases from J, the gap between germline ends came to 13 bases. CDR3 nucleotides: TGTGCCAGCAGTTTATCCCCCGGGAAGGGGGAGACCCAGTACTTC. This sequence encodes CASSLSPGKGETQYF.

The chain links TRBV2 to TRBJ1-3, with 8 bases that match TRBD1. The CDR3 is 16 residues long. Germline V gene data show CDR1 as SNHLY and CDR2 as FYNNEI. Trimming took 3 bases from V and 0 from J; bases not matched to a gene: 4. The CDR3 here is CASSDRTGNSGNTIYF. In DNA form, the CDR3 reads TGTGCCAGCAGTGACCGGACAGGGAACTCTGGAAACACCATATATTTT.

This clone appeared a single time. V and J are TRBV4-1 and TRBJ1-2; TRBD1 matches at 8 bases. Germline V gives CDR1 MGHRA, CDR2 YSYEKL. The trim removed 5 bases at V and 3 bases at J, leaving 17 bases unmatched. The CDR3 spans 18 residues. Here the CDR3 reads CASSTRQPRTGWDYGYTF. In DNA form, the CDR3 reads TGCGCCAGCAGCACCCGACAACCTAGGACAGGGTGGGACTATGGCTACACCTTC.

The chain couples TRBV29-1 to TRBJ1-2; D is undetermined. Trimming pared 7 bases from V and 8 bases from J, leaving 14 bases between. The germline V gene has CDR1 SQVTM and CDR2 ANQGSEA. The CDR3 is 11 amino acids. DNA for the CDR3: TGCAGCGCCCGGGAGGGCGGCGGCTACACCTTC. Encoded protein: CSAREGGGYTF. Filled out from reference TRBV29-1 and TRBJ1-2, the complete variable domain reads SAVISQKPSRDICQRGTSLTIQCQVDSQVTMMFWYRQQPGQSLTLIATANQGSEATYESGFVIDKFPISRPNLTFSTLTVSNMSPEDSSIYLCSAREGGGYTFGSGTRLTVV.

The chain couples TRBV7-6 to TRBJ2-7; D possibly corresponds to TRBD2 (6 bases). This CDR3 is 14 amino acids long. Germline assignment: CDR1 SGHVS and CDR2 FNYEAQ. Trimming stripped 4 bases from V and 2 bases from J, with 12 bases between. As DNA, the CDR3 is TGTGCCAGCAGCTCCCTAGCGAACGCCTACGAGCAGTACTTC. Translating it yields CASSSLANAYEQYF. The variable domain in full, completed from reference TRBV7-6 and TRBJ2-7, reads GAGVSQSPRYKVTKRGQDVALRCDPISGHVSLYWYRQALGQGPEFLTYFNYEAQQDKSGLPNDRFSAERPEGSISTLTIQRTEQRDSAMYRCASSSLANAYEQYFGPGTRLTVT.

The chain uses TRBV2 and TRBJ1-1; no reliable D call. The germline CDR1 and CDR2 sequences are SNHLY and FYNNEI. V shed 4 bases and J shed 2 bases, with 14 bases lying between them. CDR3 length: 15 amino acids. As DNA, the CDR3 is TGTGCCAGCAGTGGAGGGCGGGAGCTCAACACTGAAGCTTTCTTT. It is translated as CASSGGRELNTEAFF.

The gene calls are TRBV4-1 and TRBJ2-1, with TRBD2 identical over 10 bases. With V trimmed by 6 bases and J by 4 bases, 3 bases remained unmatched. This CDR3 has 14 amino acids. Germline assignment: CDR1 MGHRA and CDR2 YSYEKL. The CDR3 DNA sequence: TGCGCCAGCAGGAGGACTAGCGGATACAATGAGCAGTTCTTC. Protein: CASRRTSGYNEQFF.

This clone was seen a handful of times. This sample includes further DNA sequences coding for the same CDR3. The V gene is TRBV7-9, the J gene TRBJ1-5, with no clear D. The CDR3 extends over 12 amino acids. Trimming took 1 base from V and 6 from J, leaving 4 bases between them. Per germline, CDR1 SEHNR and CDR2 FQNEAQ (reference sequence). In nucleotides, the CDR3 is TGTGCCAGCAGCTTAGGAAGTCAGCCCCAGCATTTT. Its protein is CASSLGSQPQHF.

The chain links TRBV30 to TRBJ1-2, with 10 bases fitting TRBD1. The CDR3 is made up of 13 amino acids. The germline CDR1 and CDR2 sequences are GTSNPN and SVGIG (reference sequence). Trimming took 5 bases from V and 4 from J; bases not matched to a gene: 4. The chain's CDR3 is CAWGQGGSYGYTF. The CDR3 region has the DNA TGTGCCTGGGGACAGGGGGGATCCTATGGCTACACCTTC.

The V gene is TRBV18, the J gene TRBJ2-7, with TRBD1 identical over 7 bases. V was pared by 3 bases and J by 1 base, with 9 bases of the junction left unmatched. The CDR3 totals 16 residues. Germline V gene sequence: CDR1 KGHSH, CDR2 LQKENI. This chain's CDR3 is CASSPEAGTVSYEQYF. The CDR3 DNA reads as TGTGCCAGCTCACCCGAAGCCGGGACAGTGTCCTACGAGCAGTACTTC.

This sequence joins TRBV6-5 and TRBJ2-3; TRBD2 aligns across 9 bases. CDR1 is MNHEY, CDR2 SVGAGI, per germline. The CDR3 runs to 16 residues. J was trimmed by 5 bases and V by 0 bases; bases with no gene match: 6. CDR3 sequence reads: CASSYSGGRALDTQYF. The CDR3, as DNA: TGTGCCAGCAGTTACTCGGGCGGGAGGGCCCTAGATACGCAGTATTTT.

This clone was seen more than once but under ten times. Other DNA sequences in this sample translate to the same CDR3. The genes are TRBV5-6 and TRBJ2-7; a weak D match, TRBD2 (5 bases). V was pared by 2 bases and J by 2 bases, with 8 bases between. The germline gives CDR1 SGHDT, CDR2 YYEEEE. This CDR3 is built from 13 residues. The DNA for the CDR3 is TGTGCCAGCAGCTTCAGCGGAACCTACGAGCAGTACTTC. It encodes CASSFSGTYEQYF.